The present TCR beta chain was sequenced within a study of T cells in Graves' hyperthyroidism and ophthalmopathy. This clonotype showed up many times. The V end was cut by 1 base, the J end by 4 bases, with 14 bases between. This CDR3 contains 16 residues. Germline CDR1 and CDR2: SGHVS and FQNEAQ. TCR beta CDR3 regions were amplified from RNA. HTBI primers were used for first-round RT-PCR of the TCR CDR3. Using its own MiXCR run on the multiplex PCR reads, TCRdb lists one record per CDR3 protein. Of about 480,000 distinct CDR3 sequences in the sample, roughly a quarter are singletons; the top ten hold around 11%.

Sequenced: blood. The receptor's source is a woman aged 25 to 39 with Graves' ophthalmopathy. This chain uses TRBV7-8 with TRBJ1-5; D unresolved. CDR3 amino acids: CASSLGPGIRNQPQHF. The CDR3 DNA is TGTGCCAGCAGCTTAGGGCCGGGGATTAGGAATCAGCCCCAGCATTTT.